This TCR beta chain was sequenced for a study of T-cell memory formation after mild COVID-19. Study details: TCR clusters were mostly confined to one donor each. Study-level points and caveats: The CD4+ clones that contracted clustered mainly within CM and EM, and the CD8+ clones concentrated in EMRA.

TCRdb re-called the 5' RACE reads with MiXCR, one entry per CDR3 protein. Here the sample spans approximately 580,000 distinct CDR3 sequences, 20% being singletons. With 1 base clipped from V and 11 bases from J, the junction kept 6 bases outside the gene matches. The germline CDR1 and CDR2 sequences are SGHTA and FQGNSA. The CDR3 spans 14 residues. This clonotype was counted only a few times. The antigen is undetermined. V usage is TRBV7-2 and J usage is TRBJ1-5, with 9 positions matching TRBD1. Material: PBMCs or a T cell subset sorted from them (not recorded which). The origin of this receptor is an adult woman who had mild COVID-19 (a few samples of this study predate the infection). Cell type and time point are not known. The CDR3 region has the DNA TGTGCCAGCAGCTTAGAGACAGGGGGATCGGCCCAGCATTTT. It is translated as CASSLETGGSAQHF.